This T cell receptor (beta chain) is from a study of blood T cells in healthy people across ages. A J-beta primer mix and a sample-barcoded 5' primer were used in a second PCR of roughly 6 to 11 cycles. The yield of each sample was at least 3 million CDR3-containing paired-end reads. TCRdb processed the 5' RACE reads anew with MiXCR; each CDR3 protein has one entry. The sample lists hundreds of thousands of distinct CDR3 sequences, around 50% occurring once. The TCR originated in a man aged 35 to 55 in good health. Sequencing was performed on blood.

CDR3 loop: CASSSSRQGNQPQHF. The CDR3 bases are TGTGCCAGCAGTTCGTCTCGACAGGGCAATCAGCCCCAGCATTTT. This chain connects TRBV12-3 or TRBV12-4 to TRBJ1-5, with D maybe TRBD1 (6 bases). This CDR3 spans 15 amino acids. Trimming shortened V by 4 bases and J by 2 bases, and 12 bases separated the two germline ends.